Included here is one T cell receptor (beta chain) sequence, with context. These data originate in a study of T cell responses to AZD1222 COVID-19 vaccine. Method: immunoSEQ multiplex PCR; TCRdb's copy keeps in-frame clones and lacks some. This sample has 87,000 or so clones, with less than 90% found just once. Trimming cost V 5 bases and J 0 bases, with 9 bases left between them. The CDR3 has 14 residues. The germline CDR1 and CDR2 sequences are SGDLS and YYNGEE. The TCR originated in an adult in good health. The source was peripheral blood, collected on day 0 of AZD1222 vaccination. This sequence joins TRBV9 and TRBJ2-1; a weak D match, TRBD2 (5 bases). In DNA form, the CDR3 reads TGTGCCAGCAGTTACACTAGCTCCTACAATGAGCAGTTCTTC. Translated, it gives CASSYTSSYNEQFF.